This T cell receptor (beta chain) stems from a study of blood T cell repertoires in COVID-19 (dated by TCRdb to between 2020 and 2021). About the investigation overall: Samples from collaborators originated in the United States, Italy and Spain and spanned both the acute and convalescent phases of COVID-19. Subjects who had been exposed to COVID-19, were actively infected with it, or had recovered from it provided the deeply sampled blood TCRbeta repertoires that made up the dataset. Nearly every sample came with metadata listing a de-identified subject ID, COVID-19 status, age in years and sex. The prospective study material was composed of cDNA or gDNA derived from T cells, B-cell-depleted T cells, or PBMCs. Where available, HLA class I and class II types were taken from metadata supplied by the sample provider and were not determined by assay-based typing. The samples were drawn from two sources: the first 160 participants of the ongoing ImmuneRACE study, and about 1,300 subjects contributed by 6 global collaborators. The repertoires were released in a freely available public database meant as a resource for research on the immune response to SARS-CoV-2.

Summary of the overall study and its limitations: The quantity of clinical and demographic metadata differed by source and by participant and was supplied without curation.

CDR3 length: 16 amino acids, cysteine to phenylalanine. The CDR3 DNA has 48 bases and is translated from base 1. From the germline V gene (reference sequence), CDR1 is SEHNR and CDR2 is FQNEAQ. V is pared back by 5 bases and J by 0 bases, with 14 bases lying between the germline termini. TCRbeta CDR3 regions were amplified from genomic DNA by means of the immunoSEQ Assay, a bias-controlled multiplex PCR. Concerning the study's data processing: Nucleated cell counts per sample were estimated from amplification of reference gene primers within the assay. To quantify the absolute abundance of each unique TCRbeta CDR3 rearrangement, sequence reads were collapsed and filtered. For each sample, productive Simpson clonality was calculated as the square root of Simpson's diversity index across productive rearrangements. TCRdb mirrors the immuneACCESS table, restricted to in-frame sequences. Some clones are absent from its copies; in checked studies, under half trace to an unresolved V gene, and the reason for the others is unknown. Clonal size and the V and J genes are those of that table, whereas D and trimming came from the DNA. This sample gives about 40,000 clones in total; roughly 88% of them show up just once. In total, the top ten clones hold about 12% of the sample.

On this clone itself: Its antigen has not been determined. No base qualities exist here, and no much larger clone lies one base off it.

The collaborating institutions used their own protocols to collect whole blood in K2EDTA tubes. For TCRbeta analysis, collaborators shipped samples as frozen whole blood, isolated PBMCs, or DNA extracted from either of those sample types. Sequenced material: peripheral blood. Recombination connected TRBV7-9 to TRBJ2-1, and the D gene may be TRBD2, 6 bases matching. The clonotype originates from a man between 70 and 80 years old with acute or convalescent COVID-19. Here the CDR3 is given as CASSPRDPGSYNEQFF. The nucleotide sequence is TGTGCCAGCAGCCCGCGGGACCCAGGCTCCTACAATGAGCAGTTCTTC.